These T cell receptor beta chains were read from a single sample in a study of beta chain features in type 1 diabetes. TCRdb's copy holds only in-frame clones and misses some; the assay was immunoSEQ multiplex PCR. The sample lists under 300,000 clones, roughly 22% occurring once. Specimen: naive CD4+ T cells from blood. The source is a woman aged 40 to 50 with type 1 diabetes. The CDR3 runs from the conserved cysteine through the conserved F or W. Each record gives: V gene, clone size, J gene, D gene, CDR3 protein, CDR3 DNA. A D gene is named only where the DNA matches it firmly. The size entry is marked missing in some rows and otherwise reads once, few, many or a size class.

v_gene: TRBV30
abundance: few
j_gene: TRBJ1-1
d_gene: -
CDR3aa: CAWSVRGTEAFF
CDR3nt: TGTGCCTGGAGTGTACGAGGGACTGAAGCTTTCTTT

v_gene: TRBV14
abundance: few
j_gene: TRBJ2-7
d_gene: -
CDR3aa: CASSPGTREQYF
CDR3nt: TGTGCCAGCAGCCCCGGTACGCGGGAGCAGTACTTC

v_gene: TRBV15
abundance: -
j_gene: TRBJ1-2
d_gene: -
CDR3aa: CATSRDFQGGGGYTF
CDR3nt: TGTGCCACCAGCAGAGATTTTCAGGGCGGCGGCGGCTACACCTTC

v_gene: TRBV20-1
abundance: -
j_gene: TRBJ2-7
d_gene: -
CDR3aa: CSAQGYEQYF
CDR3nt: TGCAGTGCGCAGGGCTACGAGCAGTACTTC

v_gene: TRBV5-4
abundance: -
j_gene: TRBJ2-3
d_gene: TRBD2
CDR3aa: CASSTKLAGTTDTQYF
CDR3nt: TGTGCCAGCAGCACCAAACTAGCGGGGACCACAGATACGCAGTATTTT

v_gene: TRBV7-8
abundance: -
j_gene: TRBJ1-2
d_gene: TRBD1
CDR3aa: CASSPGDRQNYGYTF
CDR3nt: TGTGCCAGCAGCCCCGGGGACAGGCAAAACTATGGCTACACCTTC

v_gene: TRBV7-9
abundance: few
j_gene: TRBJ2-7
d_gene: -
CDR3aa: CASSIPGLETYEQYF
CDR3nt: TGTGCCAGCAGCATACCGGGACTGGAGACCTACGAGCAGTACTTC

v_gene: TRBV4-3
abundance: few
j_gene: TRBJ1-6
d_gene: -
CDR3aa: CASSQDNSPLHF
CDR3nt: TGCGCCAGCTCCCAGGATAATTCACCCCTCCACTTT

v_gene: TRBV9
abundance: few
j_gene: TRBJ1-5
d_gene: -
CDR3aa: CASSKDPLRNQPQHF
CDR3nt: TGTGCCAGCAGCAAAGACCCATTGCGGAATCAGCCCCAGCATTTT

v_gene: TRBV29-1
abundance: few
j_gene: TRBJ2-7
d_gene: -
CDR3aa: CSVASGAYEQYF
CDR3nt: TGCAGCGTTGCCTCAGGGGCCTACGAGCAGTACTTC

v_gene: TRBV28
abundance: few
j_gene: TRBJ1-2
d_gene: TRBD1
CDR3aa: CASVEGDRVVYGYTF
CDR3nt: TGTGCCAGTGTCGAGGGGGACAGGGTCGTATATGGCTACACCTTC

v_gene: TRBV28
abundance: few
j_gene: TRBJ2-2
d_gene: -
CDR3aa: CASSLSVPAGTGELFF
CDR3nt: TGTGCCAGCAGTTTGTCTGTCCCGGCGGGGACCGGGGAGCTGTTTTTT

v_gene: TRBV5-6
abundance: few
j_gene: TRBJ2-5
d_gene: -
CDR3aa: CASSVWGRFQETQYF
CDR3nt: TGTGCCAGCAGCGTATGGGGCAGGTTCCAAGAGACCCAGTACTTC

v_gene: TRBV30
abundance: -
j_gene: TRBJ1-1
d_gene: TRBD1
CDR3aa: CAWRSGGAGTEAFF
CDR3nt: TGTGCCTGGAGGTCAGGGGGCGCGGGCACTGAAGCTTTCTTT

v_gene: TRBV6-4
abundance: -
j_gene: TRBJ2-7
d_gene: TRBD1
CDR3aa: CASSADRGLEQYF
CDR3nt: TGTGCCAGCAGTGCGGACAGGGGGCTTGAGCAGTACTTC

v_gene: TRBV19
abundance: -
j_gene: TRBJ2-1
d_gene: TRBD2
CDR3aa: CASSMGGLAGVGSYNEQFF
CDR3nt: TGTGCCAGTAGTATGGGGGGACTAGCGGGAGTGGGCTCCTACAATGAGCAGTTCTTC

v_gene: TRBV5-1
abundance: -
j_gene: TRBJ2-5
d_gene: TRBD2
CDR3aa: CASSAAGVGETQYF
CDR3nt: TGCGCCAGCAGCGCAGCGGGAGTAGGTGAGACCCAGTACTTC

v_gene: TRBV15
abundance: few
j_gene: TRBJ2-3
d_gene: -
CDR3aa: CATSRETPGAGDTQYF
CDR3nt: TGTGCCACCAGCAGAGAAACCCCCGGGGCGGGGGATACGCAGTATTTT

v_gene: TRBV29-1
abundance: -
j_gene: TRBJ2-7
d_gene: -
CDR3aa: CSASGDLSEQYF
CDR3nt: TGCAGCGCCTCGGGAGACCTCAGCGAGCAGTACTTC

v_gene: TRBV9
abundance: -
j_gene: TRBJ1-5
d_gene: TRBD1
CDR3aa: CASSVDRDSSNQPQHF
CDR3nt: TGTGCCAGCAGCGTAGACCGGGACAGTAGCAATCAGCCCCAGCATTTT

v_gene: TRBV28
abundance: -
j_gene: TRBJ1-2
d_gene: -
CDR3aa: CASSPRTLREGYTF
CDR3nt: TGTGCCAGCAGTCCAAGGACCTTGCGGGAAGGCTACACCTTC

v_gene: TRBV4-2
abundance: few
j_gene: TRBJ2-5
d_gene: -
CDR3aa: CASSRNQETQYF
CDR3nt: TGTGCCAGCAGCCGTAACCAAGAGACCCAGTACTTC

v_gene: TRBV28
abundance: -
j_gene: TRBJ1-5
d_gene: -
CDR3aa: CASSLGLQNAISNQPQHF
CDR3nt: TGTGCCAGCAGTTTAGGGTTACAGAATGCCATTAGCAATCAGCCCCAGCATTTT

v_gene: TRBV2
abundance: few
j_gene: TRBJ1-2
d_gene: -
CDR3aa: CASSERGDAGYGYTF
CDR3nt: TGTGCCAGCAGTGAGCGGGGTGACGCTGGCTATGGCTACACCTTC

v_gene: TRBV13
abundance: -
j_gene: TRBJ2-4
d_gene: -
CDR3aa: CASSLKQGNKNIQYF
CDR3nt: TGTGCCAGCAGCTTGAAACAGGGTAACAAAAACATTCAGTACTTC

v_gene: TRBV11-1
abundance: few
j_gene: TRBJ2-1
d_gene: TRBD2
CDR3aa: CASSLTGLAGEPGYNEQFF
CDR3nt: TGTGCCAGCAGCTTAACGGGACTAGCGGGAGAACCGGGATACAATGAGCAGTTCTTC

v_gene: TRBV29-1
abundance: -
j_gene: TRBJ1-1
d_gene: -
CDR3aa: CSVLSYGGTEAFF
CDR3nt: TGCAGCGTCCTCTCGTACGGGGGCACTGAAGCTTTCTTT

v_gene: TRBV7-2
abundance: -
j_gene: TRBJ1-1
d_gene: TRBD1
CDR3aa: CASSPRTGTLNTEAFF
CDR3nt: TGTGCCAGCAGCCCGCGGACAGGAACCCTGAACACTGAAGCTTTCTTT

v_gene: TRBV4-1
abundance: -
j_gene: TRBJ2-7
d_gene: TRBD1
CDR3aa: CASSLEQGFVGYEQYF
CDR3nt: TGCGCCAGCAGCCTAGAACAGGGGTTTGTGGGGTACGAGCAGTACTTC

v_gene: TRBV2
abundance: few
j_gene: TRBJ2-2
d_gene: -
CDR3aa: CATQREVLNTGELFF
CDR3nt: TGTGCCACTCAAAGAGAAGTTTTGAACACCGGGGAGCTGTTTTTT

v_gene: TRBV27
abundance: -
j_gene: TRBJ1-5
d_gene: -
CDR3aa: CASSRSVAGQPQHF
CDR3nt: TGTGCCAGCAGCAGGTCGGTGGCAGGACAGCCCCAGCATTTT

v_gene: TRBV6-5
abundance: few
j_gene: TRBJ2-5
d_gene: -
CDR3aa: CASRGAPPTQYF
CDR3nt: TGTGCCAGCAGGGGAGCCCCCCCGACCCAGTACTTC

v_gene: TRBV7-2
abundance: -
j_gene: TRBJ2-3
d_gene: -
CDR3aa: CASSFRVVTDTQYF
CDR3nt: TGTGCCAGCAGCTTCCGGGTTGTGACAGATACGCAGTATTTT

v_gene: TRBV7-2
abundance: -
j_gene: TRBJ2-7
d_gene: -
CDR3aa: CASSRDYEQYF
CDR3nt: TGTGCCAGCAGCCGCGACTACGAGCAGTACTTC

v_gene: TRBV9
abundance: -
j_gene: TRBJ1-1
d_gene: TRBD1
CDR3aa: CASSTRDRDTEAFF
CDR3nt: TGTGCCAGCAGCACCAGGGACAGGGACACTGAAGCTTTCTTT

v_gene: TRBV30
abundance: -
j_gene: TRBJ2-7
d_gene: TRBD1
CDR3aa: CAWSVKTGVIYEQYF
CDR3nt: TGTGCCTGGTCGGTTAAGACAGGGGTAATCTACGAGCAGTACTTC

v_gene: TRBV18
abundance: -
j_gene: TRBJ1-3
d_gene: -
CDR3aa: CASSPAWGVGMTGNTIYF
CDR3nt: TGTGCCAGCTCACCGGCGTGGGGGGTCGGCATGACTGGAAACACCATATATTTT

v_gene: TRBV30
abundance: -
j_gene: TRBJ1-2
d_gene: -
CDR3aa: CAWIKQGFFPNYGYTF
CDR3nt: TGTGCCTGGATCAAACAGGGATTCTTCCCTAACTATGGCTACACCTTC

v_gene: TRBV20-1
abundance: -
j_gene: TRBJ1-2
d_gene: -
CDR3aa: CSASVEEGYTF
CDR3nt: TGCAGTGCTAGCGTGGAGGAGGGCTACACCTTC

v_gene: TRBV28
abundance: -
j_gene: TRBJ1-5
d_gene: TRBD1
CDR3aa: CASRTGTGLQPQHF
CDR3nt: TGTGCCAGCCGAACCGGGACAGGTCTTCAGCCCCAGCATTTT

v_gene: TRBV28
abundance: few
j_gene: TRBJ1-3
d_gene: TRBD1
CDR3aa: CASIPTGASGNTIYF
CDR3nt: TGTGCCAGCATCCCCACAGGGGCCTCTGGAAACACCATATATTTT

v_gene: TRBV7-9
abundance: few
j_gene: TRBJ1-1
d_gene: -
CDR3aa: CASSLSRGTEAFF
CDR3nt: TGTGCCAGCAGCCTATCTCGGGGTACTGAAGCTTTCTTT

v_gene: TRBV30
abundance: -
j_gene: TRBJ1-3
d_gene: -
CDR3aa: CAWSVRTLSSGNTIYF
CDR3nt: TGTGCCTGGAGTGTACGGACACTGAGCTCTGGAAACACCATATATTTT

v_gene: TRBV5-1
abundance: few
j_gene: TRBJ2-3
d_gene: TRBD1
CDR3aa: CASSLGDRGSTDTQYF
CDR3nt: TGCGCCAGCAGCTTGGGGGACAGGGGTAGCACAGATACGCAGTATTTT

v_gene: TRBV29-1
abundance: -
j_gene: TRBJ2-3
d_gene: TRBD1
CDR3aa: CSVAPGQGATDTQYF
CDR3nt: TGCAGCGTGGCCCCGGGACAGGGGGCTACAGATACGCAGTATTTT

v_gene: TRBV5-6
abundance: few
j_gene: TRBJ2-1
d_gene: TRBD2
CDR3aa: CASSLGGSGGEQFF
CDR3nt: TGTGCCAGCAGCTTGGGCGGGAGTGGGGGTGAGCAGTTCTTC

v_gene: TRBV30
abundance: once
j_gene: TRBJ1-1
d_gene: -
CDR3aa: CAWRPFQEANTEAFF
CDR3nt: TGTGCCTGGAGACCCTTTCAGGAGGCTAACACTGAAGCTTTCTTT

v_gene: TRBV5-4
abundance: -
j_gene: TRBJ2-2
d_gene: TRBD1
CDR3aa: CASSQGTGETGELFF
CDR3nt: TGTGCCAGCAGCCAAGGGACAGGGGAGACCGGGGAGCTGTTTTTT

v_gene: TRBV5-1
abundance: few
j_gene: TRBJ1-1
d_gene: TRBD1
CDR3aa: CASSHNRGVNTEAFF
CDR3nt: TGCGCCAGCAGCCACAACAGGGGCGTGAACACTGAAGCTTTCTTT

v_gene: TRBV2
abundance: -
j_gene: TRBJ2-5
d_gene: -
CDR3aa: CASSEDRVQETQYF
CDR3nt: TGTGCCAGCAGTGAAGACAGGGTACAAGAGACCCAGTACTTC

v_gene: TRBV5-1
abundance: -
j_gene: TRBJ2-3
d_gene: -
CDR3aa: CASSLGTQGSTDTQYF
CDR3nt: TGCGCCAGCAGCTTGGGCACCCAGGGGAGCACAGATACGCAGTATTTT

v_gene: TRBV14
abundance: -
j_gene: TRBJ1-1
d_gene: -
CDR3aa: CASSQVAGATEAFF
CDR3nt: TGTGCCAGCAGCCAAGTGGCAGGCGCCACTGAAGCTTTCTTT

v_gene: TRBV30
abundance: few
j_gene: TRBJ1-2
d_gene: -
CDR3aa: CAWSVGQYGYTF
CDR3nt: TGTGCCTGGAGTGTTGGACAGTATGGCTACACCTTC

v_gene: TRBV29-1
abundance: few
j_gene: TRBJ2-1
d_gene: -
CDR3aa: CSVERRLAYNEQFF
CDR3nt: TGCAGCGTTGAAAGGCGGCTAGCCTATAATGAGCAGTTCTTC

v_gene: TRBV29-1
abundance: -
j_gene: TRBJ2-2
d_gene: TRBD2
CDR3aa: CSVDSSSGGARTGELFF
CDR3nt: TGCAGCGTTGATTCTTCTAGCGGGGGGGCCCGTACCGGGGAGCTGTTTTTT

v_gene: TRBV7-9
abundance: -
j_gene: TRBJ1-1
d_gene: -
CDR3aa: CASNRGGTEAFF
CDR3nt: TGTGCCAGTAATAGGGGAGGCACTGAAGCTTTCTTT

v_gene: TRBV14
abundance: -
j_gene: TRBJ1-3
d_gene: -
CDR3aa: CASSHQGGNTIYF
CDR3nt: TGTGCCAGCAGCCACCAGGGTGGAAACACCATATATTTT

v_gene: TRBV29-1
abundance: -
j_gene: TRBJ2-1
d_gene: -
CDR3aa: CSVSGWNEQFF
CDR3nt: TGCAGCGTTTCAGGGTGGAATGAGCAGTTCTTC

v_gene: TRBV12-5
abundance: -
j_gene: TRBJ2-7
d_gene: TRBD2
CDR3aa: CASGPAGGDEQYF
CDR3nt: TGTGCTAGTGGTCCCGCCGGGGGGGACGAGCAGTACTTC

v_gene: TRBV27
abundance: few
j_gene: TRBJ1-6
d_gene: -
CDR3aa: CASSGSYNSPLHF
CDR3nt: TGTGCCAGCAGCGGGTCCTATAATTCACCCCTCCACTTT